The clone carrying this TCR beta chain came up many times. Unique molecular identifiers were built into the TCRbeta library. TCRdb reprocessed the PCR reads with MiXCR, giving one entry per CDR3 protein. The sample lists 670,000 or so distinct CDR3 sequences; around 12% were seen once. Germline CDR1 is SGHTA and CDR2 is FQGNSA. Trimming removed 2 bases at V and 4 bases at J, with 8 bases between. The CDR3 loop spans 13 amino acids. The data were taken from a study of T-cell reconstitution after alpha-beta-depleted transplantation in children. The receptor comes from a girl aged 2-10 years with congenital amegakaryocytic thrombocytopenia, due to receive a stem cell transplant. Sequencing was performed on PBMCs, taken before TCRalphabeta/CD19-depleted stem cell transplant. The V and J genes are TRBV7-2 and TRBJ1-2; tentatively, D is TRBD1 (5 bases). The DNA of the CDR3 is TGTGCCAGCAGCTTACTGAGGGGCTATGGCTACACCTTC. It translates to CASSLLRGYGYTF.